This TCR beta chain derives from a study of T cells in Graves' hyperthyroidism and ophthalmopathy. Notes on the study in general: Most thyroid-expanded clonotypes above 0.001 were also found in blood. Ophthalmopathy was predicted by the model a median of roughly 6 months ahead of onset.

Template material for amplifying TCR beta CDR3 regions consisted of RNA transcripts. TCR CDR3 regions were first amplified by RT-PCR with HTBI primers. TCRdb reprocessed the multiplex PCR reads with MiXCR, giving one entry per CDR3 protein. The data contain hundreds of thousands of distinct CDR3 sequences, just over 45% of them seen just once; the ten biggest clones take up about 7.8%. This clonotype was counted between two and nine times. Its antigen is not known. The junction does not match germline at one end; this may be a read error. Each patient was aged 18 to 65 and had newly diagnosed hyperthyroidism of under 2 months' duration. Reasons for excluding patients were uncontrolled infection, other autoimmune disease, pregnancy or lactation. The receptor's source is a woman between 18 and 30 years old with Graves' hyperthyroidism. Source material: peripheral blood or thyroid tissue (not recorded which).

CDR3 DNA: TGTACCAGCAGAGAGCTAAGCGGTTCACCCCTCCACTTT. It is translated as CTSRELSGSPLHF. The gene calls are TRBV25-1 and TRBJ1-6; D gene unclear. Looked up from germline, CDR1 is MGHDK and CDR2 is SYGVNS. The CDR3 is 13 amino acids.